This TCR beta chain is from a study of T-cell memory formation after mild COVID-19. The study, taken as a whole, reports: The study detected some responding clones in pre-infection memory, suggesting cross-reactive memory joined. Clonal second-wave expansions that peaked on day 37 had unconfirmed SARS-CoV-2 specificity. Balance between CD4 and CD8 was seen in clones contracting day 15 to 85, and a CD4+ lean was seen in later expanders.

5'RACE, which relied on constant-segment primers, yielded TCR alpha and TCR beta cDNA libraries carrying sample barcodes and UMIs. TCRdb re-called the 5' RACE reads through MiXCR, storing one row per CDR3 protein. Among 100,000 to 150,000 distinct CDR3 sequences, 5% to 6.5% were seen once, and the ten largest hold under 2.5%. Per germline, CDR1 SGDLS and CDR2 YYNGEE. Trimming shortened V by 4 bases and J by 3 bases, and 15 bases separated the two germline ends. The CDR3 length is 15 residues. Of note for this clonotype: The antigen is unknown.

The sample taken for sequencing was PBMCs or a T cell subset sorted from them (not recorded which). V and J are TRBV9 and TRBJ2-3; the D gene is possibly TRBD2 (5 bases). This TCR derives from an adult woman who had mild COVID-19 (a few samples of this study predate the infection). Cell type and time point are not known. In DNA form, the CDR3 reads TGTGCCAGCAGCCCACTAGGTTCTTCGACAGATACGCAGTATTTT. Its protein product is CASSPLGSSTDTQYF. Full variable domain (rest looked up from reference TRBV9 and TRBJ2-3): DSGVTQTPKHLITATGQRVTLRCSPRSGDLSVYWYQQSLDQGLQFLIQYYNGEERAKGNILERFSAQQFPDLHSELNLSSLELGDSALYFCASSPLGSSTDTQYFGPGTRLTVL.